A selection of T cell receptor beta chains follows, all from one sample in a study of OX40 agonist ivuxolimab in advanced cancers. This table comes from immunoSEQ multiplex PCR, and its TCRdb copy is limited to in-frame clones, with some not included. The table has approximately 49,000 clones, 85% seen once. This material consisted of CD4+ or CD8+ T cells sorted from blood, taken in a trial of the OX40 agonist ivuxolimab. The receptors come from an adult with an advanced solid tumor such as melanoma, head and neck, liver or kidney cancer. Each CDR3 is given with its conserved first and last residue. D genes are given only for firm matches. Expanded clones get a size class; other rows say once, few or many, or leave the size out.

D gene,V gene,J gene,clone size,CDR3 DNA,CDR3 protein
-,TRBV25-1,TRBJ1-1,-,TGTGCCAGCAGTTTTGGAGGGGGCACTGAAGCTTTCTTT,CASSFGGGTEAFF
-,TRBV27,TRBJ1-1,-,TGTGCCAGCAGTTTCTCACAGGGTCCTGAAGCTTTCTTT,CASSFSQGPEAFF
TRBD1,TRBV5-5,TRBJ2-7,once,TGTGCCAGCAGCCACGGACAGGGGATATTCTACGAGCAGTACTTC,CASSHGQGIFYEQYF
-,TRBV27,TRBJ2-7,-,TGTGCCAGCAGTTTTTGGGGTTACGAGCAGTACTTC,CASSFWGYEQYF
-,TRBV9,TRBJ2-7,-,TGCGCATTTGTGTCGACAGACTCCTACGAGCAGTACTTC,CAFVSTDSYEQYF
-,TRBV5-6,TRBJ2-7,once,TGTGCCAGCAGCCAGCCCCTGGGCTCCTACGAGCAGTACTTC,CASSQPLGSYEQYF
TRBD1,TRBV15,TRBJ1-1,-,TGTGCCACCAGCAGAGATCATGGACAGGGTACTGAAGCTTTCTTT,CATSRDHGQGTEAFF
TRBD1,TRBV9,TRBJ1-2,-,TGTGCCAGCAGCGCAGGACAGGGTATAGGTCTCCGGGACACCTTC,CASSAGQGIGLRDTF
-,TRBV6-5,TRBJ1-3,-,TGTGCCAGCAGTTCGTCCAGAGTTTACACTGGAAACACCATATATTTT,CASSSSRVYTGNTIYF
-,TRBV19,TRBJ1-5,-,TGTGCCAGTAGCCTCTACAGGGATCAGCCCCAGCATTTT,CASSLYRDQPQHF
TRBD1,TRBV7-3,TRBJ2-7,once,TGTGCCAGCAGTCATAACAGGGGGCTCGTCTCCTACGAGCAGTACTTC,CASSHNRGLVSYEQYF